Listed below are T cell receptor beta chains from one sample, sequenced in a study of T cell responses to AZD1222 COVID-19 vaccine. Only in-frame clones appear in the TCRdb table, and some are missing; sequencing was by immunoSEQ multiplex PCR. The sample contains roughly 77,000 clones, 90% of which appear only once. This material consisted of peripheral blood, taken on day 0 of AZD1222 vaccination. All receptors come from an adult in good health. Both conserved end residues are part of each CDR3. D genes are given only for firm matches. Where a row states a size, it is once, few, many or the class of an expanded clone; other rows omit it.

len: 14; abundance: NA; v_gene: TRBV25-1; d_gene: TRBD1; j_gene: TRBJ1-1; CDR3aa: CASSAGGIPTEAFF; CDR3nt: TGTGCCAGCAGTGCAGGGGGGATTCCCACTGAAGCTTTCTTT
len: 14; abundance: NA; v_gene: TRBV2; d_gene: TRBD1; j_gene: TRBJ1-4; CDR3aa: CASLPPGQHEKLFF; CDR3nt: TGTGCCAGCTTACCCCCGGGACAGCATGAAAAACTGTTTTTT
len: 15; abundance: NA; v_gene: TRBV4-1; d_gene: NA; j_gene: TRBJ2-1; CDR3aa: CASSQEYPNRGEQFF; CDR3nt: TGCGCCAGCAGCCAAGAATATCCCAACCGAGGGGAGCAGTTCTTC
len: 13; abundance: NA; v_gene: TRBV19; d_gene: NA; j_gene: TRBJ2-3; CDR3aa: CASKSGGTDTQYF; CDR3nt: TGTGCCAGTAAATCAGGGGGCACAGATACGCAGTATTTT
len: 15; abundance: NA; v_gene: TRBV18; d_gene: NA; j_gene: TRBJ1-2; CDR3aa: CASSPLQGGNYGYTF; CDR3nt: TGTGCCAGCTCACCACTGCAGGGAGGAAACTATGGCTACACCTTC
len: 11; abundance: NA; v_gene: TRBV12-3/TRBV12-4; d_gene: NA; j_gene: TRBJ1-1; CDR3aa: CASRGLGEAFF; CDR3nt: TGTGCCAGCAGGGGGCTAGGGGAAGCTTTCTTT
len: 16; abundance: NA; v_gene: TRBV4-2; d_gene: NA; j_gene: TRBJ1-1; CDR3aa: CASSQDRGSPNTEAFF; CDR3nt: TGTGCCAGCAGCCAAGATCGGGGGTCACCCAACACTGAAGCTTTCTTT
len: 13; abundance: few; v_gene: TRBV19; d_gene: TRBD1; j_gene: TRBJ1-1; CDR3aa: CASSPQDREEAFF; CDR3nt: TGTGCCAGTAGTCCGCAAGACAGGGAAGAAGCTTTCTTT
len: 15; abundance: once; v_gene: TRBV2; d_gene: TRBD2; j_gene: TRBJ2-1; CDR3aa: CASSEERGFYNEQFF; CDR3nt: TGTGCCAGCAGTGAAGAGCGGGGGTTTTACAATGAGCAGTTCTTC
len: 16; abundance: NA; v_gene: TRBV27; d_gene: NA; j_gene: TRBJ2-5; CDR3aa: CASSLKRSGEKETQYF; CDR3nt: TGTGCCAGCAGTTTGAAGAGATCGGGAGAGAAAGAGACCCAGTACTTC
len: 16; abundance: once; v_gene: TRBV27; d_gene: TRBD2; j_gene: TRBJ2-7; CDR3aa: CASSPTPGLASYEQYF; CDR3nt: TGTGCCAGCAGCCCCACTCCGGGACTAGCATCTTACGAGCAGTACTTC
len: 16; abundance: NA; v_gene: TRBV5-1; d_gene: TRBD1; j_gene: TRBJ2-7; CDR3aa: CASSPALGQGAEEQYF; CDR3nt: TGCGCCAGCAGCCCCGCTCTAGGACAGGGGGCTGAGGAGCAGTACTTC
len: 17; abundance: NA; v_gene: TRBV6-1; d_gene: TRBD1; j_gene: TRBJ2-7; CDR3aa: CASSAASGGTGVLEQYF; CDR3nt: TGTGCCAGCAGTGCGGCATCGGGTGGGACAGGGGTCCTCGAGCAGTACTTC
len: 17; abundance: NA; v_gene: TRBV27; d_gene: NA; j_gene: TRBJ1-3; CDR3aa: CASSLRDPFNSGNTIYF; CDR3nt: TGTGCCAGCAGTCTCAGGGATCCTTTTAACTCTGGAAACACCATATATTTT
len: 16; abundance: NA; v_gene: TRBV3-1/TRBV3-2; d_gene: NA; j_gene: TRBJ1-5; CDR3aa: CASSQGHSYSNQPQHF; CDR3nt: TGTGCCAGCAGCCAAGGACATTCCTATAGCAATCAGCCCCAGCATTTT
len: 15; abundance: NA; v_gene: TRBV7-2; d_gene: NA; j_gene: TRBJ2-7; CDR3aa: CASSLRGGRHYEQYF; CDR3nt: TGTGCCAGCAGCTTAAGAGGGGGGCGCCACTACGAGCAGTACTTC
len: 13; abundance: NA; v_gene: TRBV12-3/TRBV12-4; d_gene: NA; j_gene: TRBJ1-1; CDR3aa: CASSLNGGTEAFF; CDR3nt: TGTGCCAGCAGTTTAAACGGGGGCACTGAAGCTTTCTTT
len: 13; abundance: NA; v_gene: TRBV30; d_gene: NA; j_gene: TRBJ1-3; CDR3aa: CAWSSNSGNTIYF; CDR3nt: TGTGCCTGGAGCTCTAACTCTGGAAACACCATATATTTT
len: 13; abundance: NA; v_gene: TRBV29-1; d_gene: NA; j_gene: TRBJ2-5; CDR3aa: CSVEQTAQETQYF; CDR3nt: TGCAGCGTTGAGCAGACGGCACAAGAGACCCAGTACTTC
len: 16; abundance: NA; v_gene: TRBV6-2/TRBV6-3; d_gene: TRBD1; j_gene: TRBJ1-2; CDR3aa: CASSYNGDRILHGYTF; CDR3nt: TGTGCCAGCAGTTACAATGGGGACAGGATATTACATGGCTACACCTTC
len: 15; abundance: NA; v_gene: TRBV19; d_gene: TRBD1; j_gene: TRBJ1-6; CDR3aa: CASSPLWDSYSPLHF; CDR3nt: TGTGCCAGTAGTCCCCTCTGGGACAGCTATTCACCCCTCCACTTT
len: 12; abundance: NA; v_gene: TRBV6-2/TRBV6-3; d_gene: NA; j_gene: TRBJ1-5; CDR3aa: CASSYGWQPQHF; CDR3nt: TGTGCCAGCAGTTACGGGTGGCAGCCCCAGCATTTT
len: 15; abundance: NA; v_gene: TRBV12-5; d_gene: NA; j_gene: TRBJ1-2; CDR3aa: CASGSTQGGNYGYTF; CDR3nt: TGTGCTAGTGGTTCCACACAGGGTGGTAACTATGGCTACACCTTC
len: 14; abundance: NA; v_gene: TRBV3-1/TRBV3-2; d_gene: TRBD1; j_gene: TRBJ1-4; CDR3aa: CASSRRQGNEKLFF; CDR3nt: TGTGCCAGCAGCCGACGACAGGGGAATGAAAAACTGTTTTTT
len: 14; abundance: NA; v_gene: TRBV30; d_gene: NA; j_gene: TRBJ2-1; CDR3aa: CAWSVRGGATEQFF; CDR3nt: TGTGCCTGGAGTGTACGAGGGGGGGCCACTGAGCAGTTCTTC
len: 14; abundance: NA; v_gene: TRBV7-6; d_gene: NA; j_gene: TRBJ2-2; CDR3aa: CASSFTGTIGELFF; CDR3nt: TGTGCCAGCAGCTTTACCGGGACAATCGGGGAGCTGTTTTTT
len: 15; abundance: once; v_gene: TRBV6-5; d_gene: NA; j_gene: TRBJ2-5; CDR3aa: CASCRSGTLQETQYF; CDR3nt: TGTGCCAGCTGCCGGTCAGGGACTCTCCAAGAGACCCAGTACTTC
len: 15; abundance: NA; v_gene: TRBV24-1; d_gene: TRBD2; j_gene: TRBJ2-1; CDR3aa: CATSEAAGGYNEQFF; CDR3nt: TGTGCCACCAGTGAAGCGGCGGGGGGGTACAATGAGCAGTTCTTC
len: 15; abundance: NA; v_gene: TRBV27; d_gene: NA; j_gene: TRBJ1-1; CDR3aa: CASSLYREWNTEAFF; CDR3nt: TGTGCCAGCAGTTTGTACAGGGAGTGGAACACTGAAGCTTTCTTT
len: 15; abundance: few; v_gene: TRBV9; d_gene: NA; j_gene: TRBJ2-1; CDR3aa: CASSVALQINNEQFF; CDR3nt: TGTGCCAGCAGCGTAGCTTTACAAATAAACAATGAGCAGTTCTTC
len: 15; abundance: NA; v_gene: TRBV5-4; d_gene: TRBD1; j_gene: TRBJ1-1; CDR3aa: CASSLWQGAKTEAFF; CDR3nt: TGTGCCAGCAGCTTGTGGCAGGGGGCAAAGACTGAAGCTTTCTTT
len: 14; abundance: NA; v_gene: TRBV4-1; d_gene: NA; j_gene: TRBJ1-2; CDR3aa: CASSQGLGTDGYTF; CDR3nt: TGCGCCAGCAGCCAAGGTCTTGGGACTGATGGCTACACCTTC
len: 16; abundance: NA; v_gene: TRBV6-2/TRBV6-3; d_gene: NA; j_gene: TRBJ1-1; CDR3aa: CASSYHSYTVNTEAFF; CDR3nt: TGTGCCAGCAGTTACCACTCTTATACAGTTAACACTGAAGCTTTCTTT
len: 14; abundance: NA; v_gene: TRBV10-3; d_gene: NA; j_gene: TRBJ2-7; CDR3aa: CAIRAGGSQGEQYF; CDR3nt: TGTGCCATCAGGGCGGGCGGCTCGCAGGGCGAGCAGTACTTC
len: 14; abundance: NA; v_gene: TRBV5-4; d_gene: NA; j_gene: TRBJ1-5; CDR3aa: CASSLQGSGQPQHF; CDR3nt: TGTGCCAGCAGCTTACAGGGATCAGGGCAGCCCCAGCATTTT
len: 17; abundance: NA; v_gene: TRBV10-1; d_gene: TRBD2; j_gene: TRBJ2-5; CDR3aa: CASSDHTSGGVWETQYF; CDR3nt: TGCGCCAGCAGTGACCATACTAGCGGGGGGGTATGGGAGACCCAGTACTTC
len: 21; abundance: once; v_gene: TRBV4-1; d_gene: TRBD2; j_gene: TRBJ2-2; CDR3aa: CASSQDRLAGGPRGLTGELFF; CDR3nt: TGCGCCAGCAGCCAAGACCGACTAGCGGGGGGGCCCCGGGGTCTCACCGGGGAGCTGTTTTTT
len: 13; abundance: NA; v_gene: TRBV15; d_gene: NA; j_gene: TRBJ2-7; CDR3aa: CATSRRQYYEQYF; CDR3nt: TGTGCCACCAGCAGAAGACAGTACTACGAGCAGTACTTC
len: 10; abundance: NA; v_gene: TRBV20-1; d_gene: NA; j_gene: TRBJ1-3; CDR3aa: CSATGNTIYF; CDR3nt: TGCAGTGCTACTGGAAACACCATATATTTT
len: 18; abundance: NA; v_gene: TRBV14; d_gene: NA; j_gene: TRBJ1-4; CDR3aa: CASSQVGQGRRTNEKLFF; CDR3nt: TGTGCCAGCAGCCAAGTAGGGCAGGGGCGTCGAACTAATGAAAAACTGTTTTTT
len: 15; abundance: NA; v_gene: TRBV7-2; d_gene: NA; j_gene: TRBJ1-5; CDR3aa: CASSLKSGDNQPQHF; CDR3nt: TGTGCCAGCAGCTTAAAATCGGGCGACAATCAGCCCCAGCATTTT
len: 13; abundance: few; v_gene: TRBV29-1; d_gene: TRBD1; j_gene: TRBJ2-7; CDR3aa: CSVQETGGTGQYF; CDR3nt: TGCAGCGTTCAAGAAACAGGGGGTACGGGGCAGTACTTC
len: 14; abundance: few; v_gene: TRBV19; d_gene: NA; j_gene: TRBJ1-5; CDR3aa: CASSEGSQGQPQHF; CDR3nt: TGTGCCAGTAGTGAGGGCAGCCAGGGACAGCCCCAGCATTTT
len: 13; abundance: NA; v_gene: TRBV18; d_gene: NA; j_gene: TRBJ1-6; CDR3aa: CASSPGVNSPLHF; CDR3nt: TGTGCCAGCTCACCAGGGGTTAATTCACCCCTCCACTTT
len: 14; abundance: NA; v_gene: TRBV20-1; d_gene: TRBD1; j_gene: TRBJ1-4; CDR3aa: CSASSGQLNEKLFF; CDR3nt: TGCAGTGCTAGTTCGGGACAGTTAAATGAAAAACTGTTTTTT
len: 15; abundance: NA; v_gene: TRBV6-6; d_gene: NA; j_gene: TRBJ1-1; CDR3aa: CASSPWTVGNTEAFF; CDR3nt: TGTGCCAGCAGTCCATGGACAGTCGGGAACACTGAAGCTTTCTTT
len: 11; abundance: NA; v_gene: TRBV12-3/TRBV12-4; d_gene: NA; j_gene: TRBJ2-5; CDR3aa: CASSLEWAQYF; CDR3nt: TGTGCCAGCAGTTTGGAGTGGGCCCAGTACTTC
len: 13; abundance: NA; v_gene: TRBV9; d_gene: NA; j_gene: TRBJ2-5; CDR3aa: CASSPSGPGAQYF; CDR3nt: TGTGCCAGCAGCCCCAGCGGGCCGGGGGCCCAGTACTTC